The clone carrying this T cell receptor (beta chain) is labeled as large (0.1 to 1%). The entry originates in a study of blood T cell repertoires in COVID-19. Study details: The United States, Italy and Spain supplied acute and convalescent COVID-19 samples. T cells, B-cell-depleted T cells, or PBMCs provided the cDNA or gDNA that served as material.

Authors' analysis steps: Nucleated cell counts were estimated from reference gene primer amplification. Clones were sequenced by immunoSEQ multiplex PCR, and TCRdb holds only the in-frame ones, with some missing. The V and J calls and clone size are taken from that table; D and trimming were inferred from the DNA. The data show about 5,900 clones, 85% to 90% seen once. The CDR3 runs 13 residues. Germline CDR1 is LNHNV and CDR2 is YYDKDF (reference sequence). V lost 6 bases to trimming and J lost 5 bases; unmatched junction nucleotides: 7. The receptor was isolated from a man in his fifties or sixties with acute or convalescent COVID-19. Material for sequencing was peripheral blood. The rearrangement uses TRBV15 and TRBJ2-7; 7 bases align to TRBD2. CDR3 region: CATRREGTNEQYF. CDR3 DNA: TGTGCCACCAGAAGGGAGGGGACCAACGAGCAGTACTTC.